This is a list of T cell receptor beta chains from one sample in a study of shared clonotypes between healthy human individuals. TCRdb's table, derived via immunoSEQ multiplex PCR, lists solely in-frame clones and lacks some. The table lists roughly 2.1 million clones, about 92% of them singletons. Specimen: naive CD8+ T cells from PBMCs. Receptor source: a man aged 18 to 30 in good health. Some clones in this sample may be carry-over from other donors' samples. CDR3s include the opening cysteine and the closing phenylalanine or tryptophan. A D gene is named only where the DNA matches it firmly.

d_call v_call cdr3_aa
TRBD2 TRBV11-2 CASSLESRLAGVGYEQFF
NA TRBV19 CASSVGRGSSYEQYF
NA TRBV7-8 CATTHTGTIDQETQYF
NA TRBV7-9 CASSFGGSGNTIYF
NA TRBV4-1 CASSQDTSTYNEQFF
NA TRBV27 CASRPTSGSSYNEQFF
TRBD2 TRBV18 CASSPPERDFYEQYF
TRBD2 TRBV27 CASSLSGGSSYNEQFF
NA TRBV5-6 CASSLGGLPQYF
NA TRBV9 CASSLPSPEQFF
NA TRBV19 CASSIFYRVGNQPQHF
NA TRBV5-1 CASSWSGGSEAFF
NA TRBV18 CASSPDTGINEQFF
NA TRBV4-2 CASSRSRERTF
TRBD2 TRBV9 CASSTRGLAGNEQYF
TRBD1 TRBV4-1 CASSRTQGSGNEQFF
TRBD2 TRBV29-1 CSALGTSVYSYEQYF
TRBD1 TRBV11-2 CASSLTVWGQGSNEQFF
NA TRBV5-1 CASSWDYNEQFF
NA TRBV4-1 CASSQGPQGTYEQYF
TRBD1 TRBV5-6 CASSWGQRPNEQYF
TRBD1 TRBV29-1 CSVEKGRGDSGYTF
NA TRBV7-9 CASSLSWGGSQPQHF
NA TRBV19 CASSGVPNRNTEAFF
TRBD1 TRBV7-9 CASSTGQGGETQYF
NA TRBV2 CASRKTLFPNTGELFF
NA TRBV5-1 CASRFWETNTEAFF
TRBD2 TRBV13 CASSPRTSGRRHEQYF
NA TRBV9 CASSPFDLPGEQYF
NA TRBV27 CASSFIRTGELFF
NA TRBV6-6 CASSRGYSNEQFF
TRBD2 TRBV4-1 CASSQRIRVGGSYNEQFF
NA TRBV27 CASSLLAQEGVDEQYF
NA TRBV28 CASNLRGTATGELFF
TRBD2 TRBV5-4 CASSFGRGERYEQYF
TRBD1 TRBV9 CASSVTGTEYNEQFF
TRBD2 TRBV4-1 CASSQMGGSYNEQFF
NA TRBV7-9 CASSPPGRNTEAFF
NA TRBV5-8 CASSRVREQYF
TRBD1 TRBV11-2 CASSLEGTGSYEQYF
NA TRBV15 CATSERKPQETQYF
TRBD2 TRBV27 CASHSGTSGVNEQFF
NA TRBV29-1 CSVVGVPTEAFF
NA TRBV27 CASSLLAENEQFF
NA TRBV25-1 CASGYSYEQYF
NA TRBV7-2 CASSLAGGLGNTIYF
NA TRBV11-2 CASSLGGGATYEQYF
TRBD2 TRBV28 CASNLVREHNEQFF
NA TRBV4-3 CASSRRAMNTEAFF
NA TRBV7-9 CASSLTNSPYNEQFF
TRBD1 TRBV11-3 CASSLRTTGAYNEQFF
TRBD2 TRBV28 CASSSSRTSGTEDTQYF
NA TRBV6-1 CASSETKFMTSPGYEQYF
NA TRBV15 CATSRPHLRLSNTEAFF
TRBD2 TRBV7-6 CASSLRPAGEEKDTQYF